This is a list of T cell receptor beta chains from one sample in a study of cytomegalovirus exposure and HLA in healthy donors. The assay was immunoSEQ multiplex PCR, and TCRdb's table has in-frame clones only and misses some. This sample lists approximately 120,000 clones; its ten largest clones have more than 1%. Sequencing used PBMCs. These receptors all come from a man between 18 and 35 years old in good health and CMV-seronegative. Each CDR3 is given with its conserved first and last residue. The D gene is left open where the match is weak.

D gene: TRBD1; V gene: TRBV6-1; J gene: TRBJ2-5; CDR3 protein: CASSEDRGKTQYF; CDR3 DNA: TGTGCCAGCAGTGAAGACAGGGGAAAGACCCAGTACTTC
D gene: -; V gene: TRBV30; J gene: TRBJ2-1; CDR3 protein: CAWSEASLGGYNEQFF; CDR3 DNA: TGTGCCTGGAGTGAAGCTAGCCTGGGTGGGTACAATGAGCAGTTCTTC
D gene: TRBD2; V gene: TRBV10-1; J gene: TRBJ2-3; CDR3 protein: CASSVGGATDTQYF; CDR3 DNA: TGCGCCAGCAGTGTCGGGGGGGCCACAGATACGCAGTATTTT
D gene: -; V gene: TRBV18; J gene: TRBJ1-1; CDR3 protein: CASSLQGYTEAFF; CDR3 DNA: TGTGCCAGCTCCCTACAGGGCTACACTGAAGCTTTCTTT
D gene: TRBD2; V gene: TRBV5-4; J gene: TRBJ2-1; CDR3 protein: CASSSMTSGSRNEQFF; CDR3 DNA: TGTGCCAGCAGCTCCATGACTAGCGGAAGCCGCAATGAGCAGTTCTTC
D gene: -; V gene: TRBV19; J gene: TRBJ1-2; CDR3 protein: CASLDKNYGYTF; CDR3 DNA: TGTGCCAGCCTGGACAAAAACTATGGCTACACCTTC
D gene: -; V gene: TRBV29-1; J gene: TRBJ2-6; CDR3 protein: CSAGLSGANVLTF; CDR3 DNA: TGCAGCGCTGGCCTCTCTGGGGCCAACGTCCTGACTTTC
D gene: TRBD2; V gene: TRBV10-3; J gene: TRBJ2-1; CDR3 protein: CAISSPGLVIGQFF; CDR3 DNA: TGTGCCATCAGTTCCCCGGGACTAGTGATAGGGCAGTTCTTC
D gene: -; V gene: TRBV28; J gene: TRBJ2-2; CDR3 protein: CASSLTHPVTGELFF; CDR3 DNA: TGTGCCAGCAGTTTAACCCATCCGGTCACCGGGGAGCTGTTTTTT
D gene: TRBD2; V gene: TRBV5-4; J gene: TRBJ2-7; CDR3 protein: CASSLPGLALVEQYF; CDR3 DNA: TGTGCCAGCAGCTTGCCGGGACTAGCTTTGGTCGAGCAGTACTTC
D gene: -; V gene: TRBV6-5; J gene: TRBJ1-1; CDR3 protein: CASSYSPGTEAFF; CDR3 DNA: TGTGCCAGCAGTTACTCCCCGGGCACTGAAGCTTTCTTT
D gene: -; V gene: TRBV28; J gene: TRBJ2-7; CDR3 protein: CASSSPAFPPEEQYF; CDR3 DNA: TGTGCCAGCAGTTCACCAGCCTTTCCCCCGGAGGAGCAGTACTTC
D gene: -; V gene: TRBV19; J gene: TRBJ1-1; CDR3 protein: CASGVGGRVNTEAFF; CDR3 DNA: TGTGCCAGTGGGGTGGGTGGCAGGGTGAACACTGAAGCTTTCTTT
D gene: -; V gene: TRBV19; J gene: TRBJ2-5; CDR3 protein: CASSIDGQETQYF; CDR3 DNA: TGTGCCAGTAGTATAGACGGGCAAGAGACCCAGTACTTC
D gene: TRBD1; V gene: TRBV19; J gene: TRBJ1-1; CDR3 protein: CASTMTGMNTEAFF; CDR3 DNA: TGTGCCAGTACCATGACAGGGATGAACACTGAAGCTTTCTTT
D gene: TRBD1; V gene: TRBV18; J gene: TRBJ1-5; CDR3 protein: CASSPPGGINQPQHF; CDR3 DNA: TGTGCCAGCTCACCCCCAGGGGGCATCAATCAGCCCCAGCATTTT
D gene: TRBD2; V gene: TRBV10-1; J gene: TRBJ2-5; CDR3 protein: CASSQPREGSIETQYF; CDR3 DNA: TGCGCCAGCAGTCAACCCCGGGAGGGAAGTATAGAGACCCAGTACTTC
D gene: TRBD1; V gene: TRBV6-1; J gene: TRBJ2-7; CDR3 protein: CASVTNRDRIPEQYF; CDR3 DNA: TGTGCCAGCGTCACAAACCGGGACAGGATTCCGGAGCAGTACTTC
D gene: TRBD1; V gene: TRBV15; J gene: TRBJ2-7; CDR3 protein: CATSRVAGGNYEQYF; CDR3 DNA: TGTGCCACCAGCAGAGTGGCAGGGGGCAACTACGAGCAGTACTTC
D gene: -; V gene: TRBV5-1; J gene: TRBJ2-3; CDR3 protein: CASSYGRVSTDTQYF; CDR3 DNA: TGCGCCAGCAGCTACGGGCGGGTTAGCACAGATACGCAGTATTTT
D gene: TRBD1; V gene: TRBV6-1; J gene: TRBJ2-1; CDR3 protein: CASSLGTVSYNEQFF; CDR3 DNA: TGTGCCAGCAGCTTGGGGACAGTCTCCTACAATGAGCAGTTCTTC
D gene: -; V gene: TRBV4-1; J gene: TRBJ1-4; CDR3 protein: CASSQVARSPNEKLFF; CDR3 DNA: TGCGCCAGCAGCCAAGTCGCCAGGTCGCCTAATGAAAAACTGTTTTTT
D gene: -; V gene: TRBV13; J gene: TRBJ2-7; CDR3 protein: CASSLGLGEQYF; CDR3 DNA: TGTGCCAGCAGCTTAGGACTTGGCGAGCAGTACTTC
D gene: -; V gene: TRBV15; J gene: TRBJ1-5; CDR3 protein: CATSPGEGRYSNQPQHF; CDR3 DNA: TGTGCCACCAGCCCTGGGGAGGGGCGGTATAGCAATCAGCCCCAGCATTTT
D gene: TRBD1; V gene: TRBV6-1; J gene: TRBJ1-3; CDR3 protein: CASSLDRVTGNTIYF; CDR3 DNA: TGTGCCAGCAGTTTGGACAGGGTGACTGGAAACACCATATATTTT
D gene: -; V gene: TRBV9; J gene: TRBJ1-3; CDR3 protein: CASKGGGPSGNTIYF; CDR3 DNA: TGTGCCAGCAAGGGCGGAGGTCCCTCTGGAAACACCATATATTTT
D gene: -; V gene: TRBV6-1; J gene: TRBJ2-2; CDR3 protein: CASSESRVNGELFF; CDR3 DNA: TGTGCCAGCAGTGAATCCAGGGTTAACGGGGAGCTGTTTTTT
D gene: -; V gene: TRBV19; J gene: TRBJ1-5; CDR3 protein: CASSIQAKGNQPQHF; CDR3 DNA: TGTGCCAGTAGTATTCAGGCAAAGGGCAATCAGCCCCAGCATTTT
D gene: TRBD2; V gene: TRBV5-1; J gene: TRBJ2-7; CDR3 protein: CASSSPSSGLHYEQYF; CDR3 DNA: TGCGCCAGCAGCTCTCCCTCCTCGGGACTACACTACGAGCAGTACTTC
D gene: -; V gene: TRBV30; J gene: TRBJ1-1; CDR3 protein: CAWSPNRVRLEAFF; CDR3 DNA: TGTGCCTGGAGTCCAAACAGGGTGAGGCTTGAAGCTTTCTTT
D gene: -; V gene: TRBV7-3; J gene: TRBJ2-2; CDR3 protein: CASSLTPRGNTGELFF; CDR3 DNA: TGTGCCAGCAGCTTAACGCCAAGGGGAAACACCGGGGAGCTGTTTTTT
D gene: -; V gene: TRBV21-1; J gene: TRBJ1-4; CDR3 protein: CASSNITGGVEKLFF; CDR3 DNA: TGTGCCAGCAGCAATATCACAGGGGGAGTCGAAAAACTGTTTTTT
D gene: -; V gene: TRBV6-5; J gene: TRBJ2-7; CDR3 protein: CASTKRRQDSYEQYF; CDR3 DNA: TGTGCCAGCACCAAACGTAGACAGGATTCCTACGAGCAGTACTTC
D gene: TRBD1; V gene: TRBV6-1; J gene: TRBJ1-2; CDR3 protein: CASSEERGRGYGYTF; CDR3 DNA: TGTGCCAGCAGTGAAGAGAGGGGGCGCGGCTATGGCTACACCTTC
D gene: TRBD1; V gene: TRBV6-1; J gene: TRBJ1-2; CDR3 protein: CASNAWDRYGYTF; CDR3 DNA: TGTGCCAGCAATGCCTGGGACAGATATGGCTACACCTTC
D gene: TRBD1; V gene: TRBV4-2; J gene: TRBJ2-7; CDR3 protein: CASSQGDRGWDEQYF; CDR3 DNA: TGTGCCAGCAGCCAAGGGGACAGGGGGTGGGACGAGCAGTACTTC
D gene: TRBD1; V gene: TRBV6-1; J gene: TRBJ1-1; CDR3 protein: CASSEVLGQGQPEAFF; CDR3 DNA: TGTGCCAGCAGTGAAGTTTTGGGACAGGGTCAACCTGAAGCTTTCTTT
D gene: -; V gene: TRBV6-5; J gene: TRBJ1-5; CDR3 protein: CASGLTSSLNQPQHF; CDR3 DNA: TGTGCCAGCGGACTGACCTCTAGCCTTAATCAGCCCCAGCATTTT
D gene: -; V gene: TRBV5-5; J gene: TRBJ2-7; CDR3 protein: CASSLVAERSYEQYF; CDR3 DNA: TGTGCCAGCAGCTTGGTGGCGGAGCGCAGCTACGAGCAGTACTTC
D gene: -; V gene: TRBV9; J gene: TRBJ2-1; CDR3 protein: CASSPTGTYYNEQFF; CDR3 DNA: TGTGCCAGCAGCCCGACCGGGACTTACTACAATGAGCAGTTCTTC
D gene: -; V gene: TRBV7-6; J gene: TRBJ1-4; CDR3 protein: CASSPATNEKLFF; CDR3 DNA: TGTGCCAGCAGCCCTGCAACTAATGAAAAACTGTTTTTT
D gene: TRBD1; V gene: TRBV10-1; J gene: TRBJ1-1; CDR3 protein: CASSDRGTGKAEAFF; CDR3 DNA: TGCGCCAGCAGTGACCGAGGGACAGGGAAGGCTGAAGCTTTCTTT
D gene: -; V gene: TRBV5-6; J gene: TRBJ2-7; CDR3 protein: CASSQPEAAYEQYF; CDR3 DNA: TGTGCCAGCAGCCAACCCGAGGCAGCCTACGAGCAGTACTTC
D gene: -; V gene: TRBV28; J gene: TRBJ2-7; CDR3 protein: CASITGHPVSYEQYF; CDR3 DNA: TGTGCCAGCATCACGGGACACCCAGTTTCCTACGAGCAGTACTTC
D gene: -; V gene: TRBV7-9; J gene: TRBJ1-1; CDR3 protein: CASSLDSEAFF; CDR3 DNA: TGTGCCAGCAGCTTAGACAGTGAAGCTTTCTTT
D gene: -; V gene: TRBV5-1; J gene: TRBJ1-1; CDR3 protein: CASSLDSGGTEAFF; CDR3 DNA: TGCGCCAGCAGCTTGGACTCCGGAGGCACTGAAGCTTTCTTT
D gene: TRBD2; V gene: TRBV2; J gene: TRBJ2-7; CDR3 protein: CASSPPRGGSGEQYF; CDR3 DNA: TGTGCCAGCAGTCCACCCCGGGGGGGGTCAGGCGAGCAGTACTTC
D gene: -; V gene: TRBV30; J gene: TRBJ1-2; CDR3 protein: CAWSPGGEGYTF; CDR3 DNA: TGTGCCTGGAGTCCGGGGGGAGAGGGCTACACCTTC
D gene: -; V gene: TRBV18; J gene: TRBJ2-7; CDR3 protein: CASSPRQGLSEQYF; CDR3 DNA: TGTGCCAGCTCACCACGCCAGGGGTTGAGCGAGCAGTACTTC
D gene: -; V gene: TRBV9; J gene: TRBJ2-7; CDR3 protein: CASSVEEGGAYEQYF; CDR3 DNA: TGTGCCAGCAGCGTAGAAGAGGGGGGGGCCTACGAGCAGTACTTC
D gene: TRBD1; V gene: TRBV12-5; J gene: TRBJ1-1; CDR3 protein: CASGLEQGITEAFF; CDR3 DNA: TGTGCTAGTGGTTTGGAACAGGGGATCACTGAAGCTTTCTTT
D gene: TRBD2; V gene: TRBV28; J gene: TRBJ2-1; CDR3 protein: CASSSTSGSSGEQFF; CDR3 DNA: TGTGCCAGCAGTTCGACTAGCGGGAGTTCGGGTGAGCAGTTCTTC
D gene: TRBD1; V gene: TRBV4-1; J gene: TRBJ2-7; CDR3 protein: CASSQPGQGTYEQYF; CDR3 DNA: TGCGCCAGCAGCCAGCCGGGACAGGGGACCTACGAGCAGTACTTC
D gene: -; V gene: TRBV5-1; J gene: TRBJ1-2; CDR3 protein: CASYSGGEHYGYTF; CDR3 DNA: TGCGCCAGCTATAGTGGTGGTGAACACTATGGCTACACCTTC
D gene: TRBD1; V gene: TRBV4-2; J gene: TRBJ1-3; CDR3 protein: CASSQEGTASGNTIYF; CDR3 DNA: TGTGCCAGCAGCCAAGAAGGGACAGCCAGCGGAAACACCATATATTTT
D gene: -; V gene: TRBV7-8; J gene: TRBJ2-7; CDR3 protein: CASSFVEGRQQYF; CDR3 DNA: TGTGCCAGCAGCTTTGTGGAGGGGCGCCAGCAGTACTTC
D gene: TRBD1; V gene: TRBV29-1; J gene: TRBJ1-2; CDR3 protein: CSVADRGAGYTF; CDR3 DNA: TGCAGCGTTGCCGACAGGGGCGCGGGCTACACCTTC
D gene: TRBD2; V gene: TRBV5-1; J gene: TRBJ2-1; CDR3 protein: CASRGTSAYNEQFF; CDR3 DNA: TGCGCCAGTAGAGGGACTAGCGCGTACAATGAGCAGTTCTTC